These 23 T cell receptor beta chains were sequenced from one sample in a study of regulatory T cells in long-lasting Graves disease. Time point meaning: newly diagnosed GD, antithyroid drugs for less than 3 months. RNA extracted from PBMCs served as the sequencing template. Researchers made TCR beta libraries by using iRepertoire HTBI primers and running Arm-PCR on CDR3 regions. TCRdb recomputed calls from the multiplex PCR reads with MiXCR, one row per CDR3 protein. The sample lists 400,000 to 500,000 distinct CDR3 sequences; 14% to 15% were seen once. The same specimen was also included in a second study, on T cells in Graves' hyperthyroidism and ophthalmopathy.

The sample in question was peripheral blood mononuclear cells (PBMCs), obtained at new diagnosis, from a patient treated with antithyroid drugs. The receptors stem from a young woman with Graves disease.

This clonotype was picked up many times. The chain recombines TRBV24-1 with TRBJ2-7; the match to TRBD1 covers 8 bases. In germline, CDR1 is KGHDR, CDR2 SFDVKD. With V trimmed by 6 bases and J by 5 bases, 11 bases remained unmatched. The CDR3 is 15 residues long. In DNA form, the CDR3 reads TGTGCCACCAGTCCCAGGGGACAGGCCCGCGACGAGCAGTACTTC. Translating gives CATSPRGQARDEQYF.

This clonotype was seen many times. The CDR3 is CSARGGPRGGEQFF. The CDR3 bases are TGCAGTGCTAGAGGGGGGCCACGGGGGGGTGAGCAGTTCTTC. The chain joins TRBV20-1 to TRBJ2-1, with TRBD2 matching over 8 bases. Germline CDR1 DFQATT, CDR2 SNEGSKA (reference sequence). The CDR3 is 14 amino acids. Trimming at V came to 1 base and at J to 9 bases, leaving 8 bases not matched to a gene.

In its sample, this clonotype was seen many times. The genes are TRBV27 and TRBJ2-2; D is possibly TRBD2 (6 bases). V was cut by 0 bases and J by 7 bases, with 12 bases left in between. This CDR3 comprises 15 residues. The germline gives CDR1 MNHEY, CDR2 SMNVEV (reference sequence). The CDR3 DNA reads TGTGCCAGCAGTTTATCCCGACTAGTAGGCGGGGAGCTGTTTTTT. Translating it yields CASSLSRLVGGELFF.

Many counts were recorded for this clonotype. This rearrangement joins TRBV7-9 to TRBJ2-7, with D perhaps TRBD2 (5 bases). CDR1 is SEHNR, CDR2 FQNEAQ, per germline (reference sequence). The CDR3 is made up of 14 amino acids. Trimming pared 0 bases from V and 5 bases from J, leaving 11 bases between. Here the CDR3 reads CASSLAEGSNEQYF. Here the CDR3 DNA reads TGTGCCAGCAGCTTAGCGGAAGGGAGCAACGAGCAGTACTTC.

This clonotype was seen ten or more times. The CDR3 protein is CASSRRPELTYEQYF. CDR3 DNA sequence: TGTGCCAGCAGCCGGAGGCCGGAACTAACCTACGAGCAGTACTTC. This chain connects TRBV7-9 to TRBJ2-7, with D possibly being TRBD2 (5 bases). The CDR3 spans 15 residues. V shed 5 bases and J shed 2 bases, with 16 bases lying between them. Germline V gene sequence: CDR1 SEHNR, CDR2 FQNEAQ (reference sequence).

Only a few counts were recorded for this clonotype. The chain joins TRBV12-3 or TRBV12-4 to TRBJ2-1, with TRBD1 matching 8 bases. This CDR3 has 14 amino acids. J lost 8 bases, V lost 4 bases, and 7 bases had no gene match. The CDR3 spells CASSWTGTHDEQFF. DNA for the CDR3: TGTGCCAGCAGTTGGACAGGGACCCACGATGAGCAGTTCTTC.

This clonotype was recorded at least ten times. This chain links TRBV14 with TRBJ2-7; no reliable D call. Trimming cost V 1 base and J 8 bases, with 9 bases left between them. The CDR3 consists of 12 residues. The germline CDR1 and CDR2 sequences are SGHDN and FVKESK. CDR3 coding DNA: TGTGCCAGCAGCCAAGTACCGGAGAAGCAGTACTTC. As protein: CASSQVPEKQYF.

This clonotype turned up a few times. The chain uses TRBV5-6 and TRBJ1-1, with D possibly matching TRBD1 (5 bases). Between the trimmed V and J ends, which lost 0 bases and 7 bases, there was a span of 13 bases. This CDR3 contains 14 residues. CDR1 is SGHDT, CDR2 YYEEEE, per germline. Here the CDR3 DNA reads TGTGCCAGCAGCTTGGCTCTCGGGGGGGGTGAAGCTTTCTTT. It encodes CASSLALGGGEAFF.

In this sample, this clonotype turned up many times. This sequence joins TRBV5-1 and TRBJ2-1; D is unclear. Germline V gene lookup returns CDR1 SGHRS and CDR2 YFSETQ. The CDR3 contains 15 residues. The ends were cut back, 3 bases at V and 6 bases at J, with 16 bases in the middle. The CDR3 region has the DNA TGCGCCAGCAGCTCCACTATAGGAGTTTCCAATGAGCAGTTCTTC. Its translation: CASSSTIGVSNEQFF.

The sample holds a few counts of this clonotype. The rearrangement links TRBV6-5 to TRBJ1-1; D remains unclear. The CDR3 has 16 residues. Trimming took off 4 bases at V and 4 bases at J, with 19 bases between the two ends. Per germline, CDR1 MNHEY and CDR2 SVGAGI. CDR3 bases: TGTGCCAGCAGTTTATACAGTGCCATGGAGGGCACTGAAGCTTTCTTT. Its protein product is CASSLYSAMEGTEAFF.

Only a few counts were recorded for this clonotype. This rearrangement joins TRBV6-2 or TRBV6-3 to TRBJ2-7; D is possibly TRBD1 (6 bases). There are 14 residues in the CDR3. V lost 6 bases and J 0 bases, leaving 12 bases between the germline ends. Germline V gives CDR1 MNHEY, CDR2 SVGEGT. The CDR3 sequence: CASRIGQNSYEQYF. In DNA, the CDR3 is TGTGCCAGCAGGATCGGACAGAACTCCTACGAGCAGTACTTC.

The J gene is TRBJ1-1, the V gene TRBV27; no definite D call. Germline V gene data show CDR1 as MNHEY and CDR2 as SMNVEV (reference sequence). The V end lost 5 bases, the J end lost 6 bases, and 10 bases lay between the germline ends. The CDR3 runs 12 residues. The CDR3 DNA reads TGTGCCAGCAGTCCGGGTGATGCTGAAGCTTTCTTT. It translates to CASSPGDAEAFF.

A few counts support this clonotype. The rearrangement links TRBV20-1 to TRBJ1-5; no reliable D call. Trimming pared 1 base from V and 6 bases from J, leaving 16 bases between. The CDR3 contains 15 residues. Germline values: CDR1 DFQATT, CDR2 SNEGSKA (reference sequence). The CDR3, as DNA: TGCAGTGCTAGAGGTGCGGGGTTGGGCGGTCAGCCCCAGCATTTT. Residues: CSARGAGLGGQPQHF.

This clonotype was detected only a few times. This chain joins TRBV4-2 and TRBJ2-1; D gene ambiguous. This CDR3 is 16 amino acids long. Germline V gene data show CDR1 as LGHNA and CDR2 as YNFKEQ. V lost 0 bases and J lost 2, with 11 bases in between. CDR3 coding DNA: TGTGCCAGCAGCCAAGAATCACAGCCGACCTACAATGAGCAGTTCTTC. It codes for CASSQESQPTYNEQFF.

This clonotype was seen many times. The J gene is TRBJ2-3, the V gene TRBV9; D not certain. In germline, CDR1 is SGDLS, CDR2 YYNGEE. The V end lost 3 bases, the J end lost 6 bases, and 8 bases lay between the germline ends. The CDR3 extends over 12 amino acids. The CDR3 loop reads CASSAVADTQYF. The CDR3 DNA reads TGTGCCAGCAGCGCCGTAGCCGATACGCAGTATTTT.

Only a few counts were recorded for this clonotype. The V call is TRBV24-1, the J call TRBJ2-3, with 9 bases lining up with TRBD1. J gave up 2 bases and V 9 bases, and 8 bases lay outside the gene matches. Germline V CDR1 and CDR2: KGHDR, SFDVKD. The CDR3 sequence is 15 residues long. Here the CDR3 DNA reads TGTGCCACCTCCAAGCGGGACAGGGACACAGATACGCAGTATTTT. The encoded protein is CATSKRDRDTDTQYF.

V is TRBV6-2 or TRBV6-3 and J is TRBJ2-7; D not resolved. Trimming pared 10 bases from V and 1 base from J, leaving 20 bases between. The germline CDR1 and CDR2 sequences are MNHEY and SVGEGT. This CDR3 region has 15 residues. The CDR3 sequence: CATRYSFPSSYEQYF. The CDR3 DNA is TGTGCCACGCGCTACAGCTTCCCCAGTTCCTACGAGCAGTACTTC.

This clonotype was seen repeatedly, ten times or more. V and J are TRBV3-1 and TRBJ2-5; D is unclear. V lost 3 bases to trimming and J lost 2 bases, with 13 bases between them. CDR1 is LGHDT, CDR2 YNNKEL, per germline (reference sequence). The CDR3 covers 15 residues. CDR3 residues: CASSHSTRHQETQYF. DNA for the CDR3: TGTGCCAGCAGCCATAGTACCCGTCATCAAGAGACCCAGTACTTC.

The V gene is TRBV27, the J gene TRBJ2-7, with 8 positions matching TRBD1. The V segment lost 5 bases and the J segment 2 bases; nucleotides outside the gene matches: 8. Germline assignment: CDR1 MNHEY and CDR2 SMNVEV (reference sequence). The CDR3 is 15 amino acids. The CDR3 region is CASSPLTGGTYEQYF. The CDR3, as DNA: TGTGCCAGCAGTCCTCTTACAGGGGGGACCTACGAGCAGTACTTC.

V is TRBV4-1 and J is TRBJ2-2; D possibly corresponds to TRBD2 (5 bases). The CDR3 consists of 13 residues. V was shortened by 0 bases and J by 8 bases, with 7 bases between the two germline ends. Germline CDR1 MGHRA, CDR2 YSYEKL. CDR3 loop: CASSQEREGELFF. CDR3 in DNA: TGCGCCAGCAGCCAAGAACGGGAAGGGGAGCTGTTTTTT.

This clonotype was seen repeatedly, ten times or more. The chain employs TRBV2 and TRBJ2-7; D ambiguous. Between the trimmed V and J ends, which lost 2 bases and 6 bases, there was a span of 8 bases. The CDR3 runs 12 residues. The V gene's germline CDR1 is SNHLY and CDR2 FYNNEI. The CDR3 coding sequence is TGTGCCAGCAGTGAAAATTGGGCCGAGCAGTACTTC. It yields the protein CASSENWAEQYF.

This clonotype was observed a handful of times. The gene calls are TRBV3-1 and TRBJ1-4; no clear D gene. Trimming left V 0 bases short and J 5 bases short, with 10 bases between. CDR1 LGHDT and CDR2 YNNKEL come from the germline V gene (reference sequence). The CDR3 consists of 15 residues. In DNA, the CDR3 is TGTGCCAGCAGCCAAGATCCCGTGTTGAATGAAAAACTGTTTTTT. Translation gives CASSQDPVLNEKLFF. Full variable domain (remainder filled in from reference TRBV3-1 and TRBJ1-4): DTAVSQTPKYLVTQMGNDKSIKCEQNLGHDTMYWYKQDSKKFLKIMFSYNNKELIINETVPNRFSPKSPDKAHLNLHINSLELGDSAVYFCASSQDPVLNEKLFFGSGTQLSVL.

This clonotype was seen repeatedly, ten times or more. The chain has TRBV12-3 or TRBV12-4 and TRBJ2-1; TRBD2 aligns across 11 bases. With 4 bases clipped from V and 6 bases from J, the junction kept 11 bases outside the gene matches. The CDR3 has 17 amino acids. Written as DNA, the CDR3 is TGTGCCAGCAGTTACCGACTAGCGGGATTGGGATCCAATGAGCAGTTCTTC. This sequence encodes CASSYRLAGLGSNEQFF.